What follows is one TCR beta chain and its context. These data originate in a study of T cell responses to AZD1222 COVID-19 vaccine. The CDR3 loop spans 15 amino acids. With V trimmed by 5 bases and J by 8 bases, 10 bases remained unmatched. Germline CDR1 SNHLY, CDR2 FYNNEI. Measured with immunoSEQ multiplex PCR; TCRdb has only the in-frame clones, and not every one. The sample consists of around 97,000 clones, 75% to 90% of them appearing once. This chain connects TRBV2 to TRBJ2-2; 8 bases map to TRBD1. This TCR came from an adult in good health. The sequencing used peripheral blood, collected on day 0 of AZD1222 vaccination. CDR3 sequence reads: CASSYSPGGEGELFF. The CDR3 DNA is TGTGCCAGCAGTTATTCTCCAGGGGGCGAGGGGGAGCTGTTTTTT.